Listed below are T cell receptor beta chains from one sample, sequenced in a study of CD8 T cells in Susac syndrome. TCRdb reanalysed the immunoSEQ multiplex PCR reads using MiXCR and keeps one entry per CDR3 protein. This sample carries over 150,000 distinct CDR3 sequences, roughly 94% of them seen once, and the ten largest clones take more than 0.08%. Material for sequencing was CD4+ T cells from PBMCs. These receptors all come from a human donor with Susac syndrome. CDR3s include the opening cysteine and the closing phenylalanine or tryptophan. Fields, in order: CDR3 protein, J gene, V gene.

CASSPSGRQGNEQFF	TRBJ2-1	TRBV12-3/TRBV12-4
CATSPDRGSQIDTQYF	TRBJ2-3	TRBV15
CASRYAGGGNQPQHF	TRBJ1-5	TRBV27
CASGPGPRQETQYF	TRBJ2-5	TRBV19
CASSRDGMSNQPQHF	TRBJ1-5	TRBV27
CASSPPGLAGINEQFF	TRBJ2-1	TRBV13
CASSLQGAGRNEQFF	TRBJ2-1	TRBV5-1
CASSPLTGISDTQYF	TRBJ2-3	TRBV3-1
CASSPNPGLAGGYNEQFF	TRBJ2-1	TRBV14
CASTEPGQEYGYTF	TRBJ1-2	TRBV7-2
CAWRPDSYNEQFF	TRBJ2-1	TRBV30
CASSSPGQVSFEQYF	TRBJ2-7	TRBV7-2
CSARPTIAGEETQYF	TRBJ2-5	TRBV20-1
CASSLQPGQGLDHGYTF	TRBJ1-2	TRBV11-2
CSALTGTRRAGELFF	TRBJ2-2	TRBV20-1
CASRGLNQPQHF	TRBJ1-5	TRBV12-3/TRBV12-4
CSANRGTEAFF	TRBJ1-1	TRBV20-1
CASLTWTDSLGGYTF	TRBJ1-2	TRBV19
CSVERDSTDTQYF	TRBJ2-3	TRBV29-1
CASSLVGGSRGTEAFF	TRBJ1-1	TRBV5-1
CAWSAASGSSYEQYF	TRBJ2-7	TRBV30
CSVEQAPGTEAFF	TRBJ1-1	TRBV29-1
CASSLYTGTAMNTEAFF	TRBJ1-1	TRBV7-2
CASSLTGSRAFF	TRBJ1-1	TRBV13
CASSQVELMNTEAFF	TRBJ1-1	TRBV4-2
CASSFIAGPETQYF	TRBJ2-5	TRBV11-2
CASSLTAGGDNEQFF	TRBJ2-1	TRBV7-9
CASSLGQILYEQYF	TRBJ2-7	TRBV7-8
CSASRGGNQPQHF	TRBJ1-5	TRBV20-1
CASSLASGGSQETQYF	TRBJ2-5	TRBV7-2
CASSVGNSGNTIYF	TRBJ1-3	TRBV9
CSATGTAISGNTIYF	TRBJ1-3	TRBV29-1
CASSMAGGPVGYNEQFF	TRBJ2-1	TRBV19
CASSPLATGELFF	TRBJ2-2	TRBV6-2/TRBV6-3
CASSQTPGPPANSPLHF	TRBJ1-6	TRBV23-1
CSVAGGSGYTF	TRBJ1-2	TRBV29-1
CASSKTWDSLRHPEFQEAFF	TRBJ1-1	TRBV21-1
CASSGLTSAFYNEQFF	TRBJ2-1	TRBV2
CATSGTVNTEAFF	TRBJ1-1	TRBV27
CASSFGTAQETQYF	TRBJ2-5	TRBV7-9
CASSSRLAPTRGEQFF	TRBJ2-1	TRBV28
CSVRDSYGYTF	TRBJ1-2	TRBV29-1
CASSLAGEGGTEAFF	TRBJ1-1	TRBV5-1
CASSPSGSSYEQYF	TRBJ2-7	TRBV11-3
CSARDGQGASGANVLTF	TRBJ2-6	TRBV20-1
CAWSATGTGTAKRQFF	TRBJ2-1	TRBV30
CASSQAGRDSSPLHF	TRBJ1-6	TRBV3-1